Below are 9 T cell receptor beta chains sequenced from a single sample in a study of OX40 agonist ivuxolimab in advanced cancers. Library creation used the immunoSEQ multiplex PCR assay. In TCRdb, the immuneACCESS table is reduced to in-frame sequences with V and J assigned. These tables do not hold every clone; where another copy was compared, an unresolved V gene accounts for under half, and the others remain unexplained. In this sample the table shows approximately 90,000 clones, around 90% of which occur a single time. 1.5% to 2% of the sample is in the top ten clones. The material sequenced was CD4+ or CD8+ T cells sorted from blood, taken in a trial of the OX40 agonist ivuxolimab. These receptors originate from an adult with an advanced solid tumor such as melanoma, head and neck, liver or kidney cancer.

This sequence joins TRBV28 and TRBJ1-3, with D hard to call. Germline V CDR1 and CDR2: MDHEN, SYDVKM. The CDR3 is 16 residues long. The V and J ends lost 6 bases and 0 bases respectively, with 15 bases between them. For the CDR3, the DNA is TGTGCCAGCAGACCTCACGGAAAGGGCTCTGGAAACACCATATATTTT. Its translation: CASRPHGKGSGNTIYF.

The chain joins TRBV2 to TRBJ1-1, with D possibly TRBD1 on 6 matching bases. From germline, CDR1 is SNHLY and CDR2 FYNNEI. V was trimmed by 6 bases and J by 5 bases, leaving 16 bases between them. The CDR3 consists of 14 residues. For the CDR3, the DNA is TGTGCCAGCAGGGGAATCGGGGGGCGGACTGAAGCTTTCTTT. It translates to CASRGIGGRTEAFF. Together with reference TRBV2 and TRBJ1-1, the CDR3 gives the full variable domain: EPEVTQTPSHQVTQMGQEVILRCVPISNHLYFYWYRQILGQKVEFLVSFYNNEISEKSEIFDDQFSVERPDGSNFTLKIRSTKLEDSAMYFCASRGIGGRTEAFFGQGTRLTVV.

The V call is TRBV30, the J call TRBJ1-2; the D is unclear. The germline CDR1 and CDR2 sequences are GTSNPN and SVGIG (reference sequence). This CDR3 contains 13 residues. The germline V and J ends were trimmed by 0 bases and 4 bases, with 9 bases remaining between them. The CDR3 bases are TGTGCCTGGAGTGTCCAGTCAGGCTATGGCTACACCTTC. The encoded protein is CAWSVQSGYGYTF. The full variable domain, rest sourced from reference TRBV30 and TRBJ1-2, is SQTIHQWPATLVQPVGSPLSLECTVEGTSNPNLYWYRQAAGRGLQLLFYSVGIGQISSEVPQNLSASRPQDRQFILSSKKLLLSDSGFYLCAWSVQSGYGYTFGSGTRLTVV.

The genes are TRBV28 and TRBJ2-7, with D possibly being TRBD2 (5 bases). Trimming took off 4 bases at V and 2 bases at J, with 12 bases between the two ends. The CDR3 sequence is 14 residues long. Germline values: CDR1 MDHEN, CDR2 SYDVKM. CDR3 in amino acids: CASSWGSVPYEQYF. The CDR3, as DNA: TGTGCCAGCAGTTGGGGTAGCGTACCCTACGAGCAGTACTTC.

The chain uses TRBV7-2 and TRBJ2-5; no clear D. Trimming pared 7 bases from V and 3 bases from J, leaving 12 bases between. The V gene's germline CDR1 is SGHTA and CDR2 FQGNSA. CDR3 length: 13 residues. The CDR3 coding sequence is TGTGCCAGCACCCAACGTGGGAAAGAGACCCAGTACTTC. Translating gives CASTQRGKETQYF.

The rearrangement links TRBV11-3 to TRBJ2-2; D is perhaps TRBD2 (6 bases). V dropped 5 bases and J dropped 10 bases, with 17 bases sitting between them. The germline gives CDR1 SGHNT, CDR2 YENEEA. The CDR3 is 14 residues long. CDR3 nucleotide sequence: TGTGCCAGCAGCCCTGGGACTCAGGTCGAGGAGCTGTTTTTT. It translates to CASSPGTQVEELFF. The full variable domain, completed using reference TRBV11-3 and TRBJ2-2, is EAGVVQSPRYKIIEKKQPVAFWCNPISGHNTLYWYLQNLGQGPELLIRYENEEAVDDSQLPKDRFSAERLKGVDSTLKIQPAELGDSAVYLCASSPGTQVEELFFGEGSRLTVL.

This clone was detected a few times. The rearrangement uses TRBV5-1 and TRBJ2-2; 10 bases map to TRBD1. The CDR3 has 16 amino acids. CDR1 is SGHRS and CDR2 is YFSETQ in the germline V gene. The junction had 9 bases not matched to a gene; V was cut back by 4 bases and J by 6 bases. CDR3 DNA sequence: TGCGCCAGCAGCCCAGCGGGACAGGGGTTCCCCGGGGAGCTGTTTTTT. Translating gives CASSPAGQGFPGELFF.

The chain uses TRBV27 and TRBJ1-5; unclear D gene. Germline values: CDR1 MNHEY, CDR2 SMNVEV (reference sequence). The V and J ends lost 3 bases and 4 bases respectively, with 7 bases between them. The CDR3 is 13 residues long. The CDR3 nucleotides read TGTGCCAGCAGTTTGAAGGGTAATCAGCCCCAGCATTTT. Its protein product is CASSLKGNQPQHF.

CDR3 region: CASRTGSLNEKLFF. The CDR3 DNA reads TGTGCCAGTAGAACGGGCAGCCTCAATGAAAAACTGTTTTTT. This sequence joins TRBV19 and TRBJ1-4; D unresolved. CDR3 size: 14 residues. V lost 6 bases to trimming and J lost 5 bases, with 13 bases between them. Germline CDR1 is LNHDA and CDR2 is SQIVND (reference sequence).